This T cell receptor (beta chain) was recovered during a study of PD-L1 blockade in urothelial cancer. Study as a whole: Males with bladder-origin urothelial cancer constituted about nine tenths of the roughly 29 patients. Investigators checked blood 3 weeks (second dose) and 6 weeks after treatment start. Counts from blood samples showed a median of approximately 150,000 T cells.

Profiling relied on immunoSEQ multiplex PCR, and the TCRdb table lists in-frame clones only, not all of them. The table shows approximately 120,000 clones, with 86% occurring only once. The time point here: peripheral blood 6 weeks after treatment start. Urothelial carcinoma in patients was locally advanced or metastatic. The germline gives CDR1 SGHNT, CDR2 YYREEE (reference sequence). This CDR3 spans 15 amino acids. Losses at the gene ends were 4 bases for V and 3 bases for J; bases not matched to a gene: 8. The receptor's source is a man in his forties or fifties with urothelial cancer. The chain links TRBV5-4 to TRBJ1-2; TRBD1 matches at 8 bases. The sample was PBMCs, taken around atezolizumab (anti-PD-L1) treatment. The CDR3 here is CASSTSGGADYGYTF. In nucleotides, the CDR3 is TGTGCCAGCAGCACTTCAGGGGGCGCTGACTATGGCTACACCTTC.